The rows below give T cell receptor beta chains drawn from one sample of a study of T cells in Graves' hyperthyroidism and ophthalmopathy. TCRdb redid the calling of the multiplex PCR reads with MiXCR, one entry per CDR3 protein. The sample lists over 45,000 distinct CDR3 sequences; approximately 48% were seen once. Material: blood. The receptors were gathered from a woman aged 45 to 65 with Graves' ophthalmopathy. Both conserved end residues are part of each CDR3.

TRBV5-1	TRBJ1-1	CASQGQGGGTEAFF
TRBV2	TRBJ2-1	CASSDPGQSRDEQFF
TRBV19	TRBJ2-7	CASSTTGRYEQYF
TRBV20-1	TRBJ2-3	CSAGPGQGRDAQYF
TRBV19	TRBJ1-5	CAGSQRTGGNNQPQHF
TRBV18	TRBJ1-5	CASSPQGGSNQPQHF
TRBV7-6	TRBJ2-3	CASRRALRSTDTQYF
TRBV20-1	TRBJ2-6	CSARKWGQGTGANVLTF
TRBV13	TRBJ2-7	CASSSNRGSSYEQYF
TRBV19	TRBJ2-6	CASTRTSGLSGANVLTF
TRBV29-1	TRBJ2-5	CSVEDRRGGAETQYF
TRBV12-3/TRBV12-4	TRBJ2-7	CASSSDRGTAEQYF
TRBV7-2	TRBJ2-7	CASSLRWRTHEQYF
TRBV28	TRBJ2-7	CASLSVPHEQYF
TRBV20-1	TRBJ2-7	CSAHSGTGYEQYF
TRBV29-1	TRBJ2-5	CSVGGQAETQYF
TRBV7-2	TRBJ2-3	CASSLNWGPPLYDTQYF